The 30 T cell receptor beta chains in this list originate from one sample, sequenced in a study of blood T cell repertoires in COVID-19. Libraries were prepared by immunoSEQ multiplex PCR; TCRdb keeps only in-frame clonotypes and omits some of them. The sample shows fewer than 200,000 clones, around 83% of them seen only once. Sequencing used peripheral blood. The receptors originated from a woman in her 70s who had recovered from COVID-19.

This chain uses TRBV7-6 with TRBJ2-3; D perhaps matches TRBD1 (5 bases). Germline V gene sequence: CDR1 SGHVS, CDR2 FNYEAQ. The CDR3 contains 15 residues. V was shortened by 2 bases and J by 2 bases, with 11 bases between the two germline ends. The CDR3 sequence: CASSLRQGHTDTQYF. In DNA, the CDR3 is TGTGCCAGCAGCTTACGCCAGGGCCACACAGATACGCAGTATTTT.

Concerning this clone: This sample also contains other DNA sequences that code for the same CDR3. The chain employs TRBV18 and TRBJ1-1; no clear D gene. Trimming shortened V by 0 bases and J by 1 base, and 6 bases separated the two germline ends. CDR1 and CDR2 (germline): KGHSH, LQKENI. This CDR3 is built from 14 residues. DNA for the CDR3: TGTGCCAGCTCACCACCGGGCAGGAACACTGAAGCTTTCTTT. This codes for CASSPPGRNTEAFF.

The chain couples TRBV30 to TRBJ2-1; D possibly corresponds to TRBD1 (5 bases). The CDR3 has 13 residues. V was shortened by 0 bases and J by 4 bases, with 7 bases between the two germline ends. Germline CDR1 and CDR2: GTSNPN and SVGIG (reference sequence). The CDR3 loop reads CAWSVQAYNEQFF. The CDR3 nucleotides read TGTGCCTGGAGTGTACAGGCTTACAATGAGCAGTTCTTC.

The rearrangement uses TRBV7-3 and TRBJ2-3; D is uncertain. The germline V gene encodes CDR1 SGHTA and CDR2 FQGTGA. The V and J ends lost 10 bases and 1 base respectively, with 9 bases between them. This CDR3 is 12 amino acids long. Here the CDR3 DNA reads TGTGCCATTCACTCCCGCACAGATACGCAGTATTTT. Translating it yields CAIHSRTDTQYF.

The V call is TRBV7-9, the J call TRBJ2-2; D gene ambiguous. The germline V and J ends were trimmed by 5 bases and 6 bases, with 19 bases remaining between them. Germline V gives CDR1 SEHNR, CDR2 FQNEAQ (reference sequence). The CDR3 is made up of 16 amino acids. In DNA, the CDR3 is TGTGCCAGCAGCCCCCTGGGCCCCACCTCGGCCGGGGAGCTGTTTTTT. This codes for CASSPLGPTSAGELFF.

V gene TRBV3-1 (or the pseudogene TRBV3-2) combines with J gene TRBJ1-2; 7 bases agree with TRBD1. This CDR3 contains 15 residues. The junction had 11 bases not matched to a gene; V was cut back by 2 bases and J by 8 bases. Germline assignment: CDR1 LGHDT and CDR2 YNNKEL (reference sequence). This chain's CDR3 is CASSQNTGQDGGYTF. In DNA form, the CDR3 reads TGTGCCAGCAGCCAAAATACTGGACAGGACGGCGGCTACACCTTC.

The V and J genes are TRBV19 and TRBJ2-7, with TRBD1 matching over 8 bases. Per germline, CDR1 LNHDA and CDR2 SQIVND (reference sequence). This CDR3 is built from 18 residues. V trimming: 2 bases; J trimming: 0 bases; junction bases outside the gene matches: 12. The CDR3 nucleotides read TGTGCCAGTAGTATATCTCGATTTGGACAGGGTGGCTCCTACGAGCAGTACTTC. Translated: CASSISRFGQGGSYEQYF.

The genes are TRBV5-4 and TRBJ2-1; maybe TRBD2 (6 bases). Germline assignment: CDR1 SGHNT and CDR2 YYREEE (reference sequence). This CDR3 has 15 amino acids. Trimming cost V 0 bases and J 4 bases, with 11 bases left between them. The CDR3 sequence: CASSLGAGSYNEQFF. The DNA of the CDR3 is TGTGCCAGCAGCTTGGGTGCGGGGTCATACAATGAGCAGTTCTTC.

Only one count was recorded for this clone. The chain employs TRBV19 and TRBJ1-1; D is undetermined. In germline, CDR1 is LNHDA, CDR2 SQIVND (reference sequence). This CDR3 spans 14 amino acids. V was cut by 3 bases and J by 1 base, with 9 bases left in between. CDR3 sequence reads: CASSISSGNTEAFF. CDR3 nucleotides: TGTGCCAGTAGTATTTCCTCCGGGAACACTGAAGCTTTCTTT.

CDR3 residues: CASSQPGGGNEKLFF. CDR3 DNA sequence: TGCGCCAGCAGCCAACCTGGGGGGGGTAATGAAAAACTGTTTTTT. The chain links TRBV4-3 to TRBJ1-4; weak D call: TRBD1 (5 bases). The ends were cut back, 2 bases at V and 4 bases at J, with 11 bases in the middle. From germline, CDR1 is LGHNA and CDR2 YSLEER. The CDR3 has 15 residues.

V and J are TRBV28 and TRBJ2-1; 7 bases match TRBD2. The CDR3 length is 14 residues. V shed 5 bases and J 9 bases; nucleotides not matched to a gene: 10. Germline V gives CDR1 MDHEN, CDR2 SYDVKM. The CDR3 is CASSGAGRHSEQFF. The CDR3 DNA reads TGTGCCAGCAGTGGTGCCGGGAGGCATAGTGAGCAGTTCTTC.

CDR3 nucleotides: TGTGCCAGCAGTTTATTGGCCCAAGAGACCCAGTACTTC. It codes for CASSLLAQETQYF. The V call is TRBV27, the J call TRBJ2-5; D not resolved. The CDR3 is made up of 13 amino acids. Germline lookup yields CDR1 MNHEY and CDR2 SMNVEV (reference sequence). Trimming cost V 1 base and J 1 base, with 4 bases left between them.

The V call is TRBV7-9, the J call TRBJ1-1; D might be TRBD1 (5 bases). The V and J ends lost 1 base and 3 bases respectively, with 15 bases between them. Per the germline V gene, CDR1 is SEHNR and CDR2 is FQNEAQ (reference sequence). This CDR3 contains 16 residues. As DNA, the CDR3 is TGTGCCAGCAGCTTAGAGGGCAGTTGGGGGGACACTGAAGCTTTCTTT. It translates to CASSLEGSWGDTEAFF.

The chain recombines TRBV9 with TRBJ1-5; D not certain. The V gene's germline CDR1 is SGDLS and CDR2 YYNGEE. V was shortened by 4 bases and J by 5 bases, with 13 bases between the two germline ends. CDR3 length: 14 amino acids. CDR3 region: CASSPHPRDQPQHF. The CDR3 nucleotides are TGTGCCAGCAGCCCCCACCCGAGAGATCAGCCCCAGCATTTT.

Points on this clone: A much larger clone lies a single base off, so this may be a read error. V usage is TRBV5-4 and J usage is TRBJ2-1; TRBD2 matches at 14 bases. This CDR3 has 15 amino acids. The germline gives CDR1 SGHNT, CDR2 YYREEE (reference sequence). V lost 4 bases and J lost 5; bases outside the gene matches: 2. CDR3 residues: CASSPGLAGDNEQFF. The CDR3 DNA reads as TGTGCCAGCAGCCCGGGACTAGCGGGAGACAATGAGCAGTTCTTC.

The chain carries TRBV9 and TRBJ2-1; D gene ambiguous. V dropped 4 bases and J dropped 5 bases, with 16 bases sitting between them. The V gene's germline CDR1 is SGDLS and CDR2 YYNGEE. This CDR3 spans 15 amino acids. Here the CDR3 DNA reads TGTGCCAGCAGCCCCATGGTAGCCCCTCACAATGAGCAGTTCTTC. As protein: CASSPMVAPHNEQFF.

This clone appeared a few times. The chain employs TRBV7-3 and TRBJ2-1; 8 bases are shared with TRBD1. Per germline, CDR1 SGHTA and CDR2 FQGTGA. The trim removed 1 base at V and 9 bases at J, leaving 11 bases unmatched. CDR3 size: 16 residues. CDR3 in DNA: TGTGCCAGCAGCTTAAGACTGACAGGGGATCGGATTGAGCAGTTCTTC. It yields the protein CASSLRLTGDRIEQFF.

The table lists this clone with a few counts. J is TRBJ1-2 and V is TRBV19, with D maybe TRBD1 (5 bases). Germline V gene data show CDR1 as LNHDA and CDR2 as SQIVND (reference sequence). Trimming stripped 5 bases from V and 4 bases from J, with 14 bases between. The CDR3 loop spans 14 amino acids. CDR3 DNA sequence: TGTGCCAGTAGTGTCGGCCAGGGCGGCTATGGCTACACCTTC. Translating gives CASSVGQGGYGYTF.

This clone was found a few times. This chain links TRBV7-7 with TRBJ2-2, with D perhaps matching TRBD1 (6 bases). CDR1 is SSHAT and CDR2 is FNYEAQ in the germline V gene (reference sequence). The length of the CDR3 is 15 residues. The V end was cut by 5 bases, the J end by 4 bases, with 14 bases between. The CDR3 protein is CASSPRTAFTGELFF. Here the CDR3 DNA reads TGTGCCAGCAGCCCCCGGACAGCGTTCACCGGGGAGCTGTTTTTT.

V and J are TRBV19 and TRBJ2-5; D is possibly TRBD2 (6 bases). The V and J ends lost 7 bases and 4 bases respectively, with 13 bases between them. The germline V gene encodes CDR1 LNHDA and CDR2 SQIVND (reference sequence). CDR3 length equals 13 residues. In DNA form, the CDR3 reads TGTGCCAGTACCCCGACGCGGGGAGAGACCCAGTACTTC. Translated, it gives CASTPTRGETQYF.

V usage is TRBV27 and J usage is TRBJ2-1, with a possible D match to TRBD1 (5 bases). The CDR3 runs 14 residues. CDR1 MNHEY and CDR2 SMNVEV come from the germline V gene (reference sequence). Trimming left V 2 bases short and J 9 bases short, with 14 bases between. The CDR3 sequence is CASSLQGFLAEQFF. CDR3 coding DNA: TGTGCCAGCAGTTTACAGGGTTTCTTGGCTGAGCAGTTCTTC.

This chain uses TRBV3-1 (or the pseudogene TRBV3-2) with TRBJ1-2; TRBD1 might be the D (6 bases). The germline gives CDR1 LGHDT, CDR2 YNNKEL (reference sequence). Trimming took off 4 bases at V and 5 bases at J, with 20 bases between the two ends. The CDR3 loop spans 16 amino acids. CDR3 DNA: TGTGCCAGCAGCCCAACCTCGATACAGGGTTGGTATGGCTACACCTTC. This encodes CASSPTSIQGWYGYTF.

Worth noting for this clone: The sample has other DNA sequences that encode this CDR3 too. The chain recombines TRBV18 with TRBJ2-6; the D gene is possibly TRBD2 (5 bases). Trimming cost V 3 bases and J 3 bases, with 6 bases left between them. The CDR3 length is 14 residues. The V gene's germline CDR1 is KGHSH and CDR2 LQKENI. The CDR3 sequence is CASSPGSGANVLTF. DNA of the CDR3: TGTGCCAGCTCACCTGGGAGTGGGGCCAACGTCCTGACTTTC.

The rearrangement joins TRBV3-1 (or the pseudogene TRBV3-2) to TRBJ2-1; TRBD2 is a possible D gene (6 bases). Germline V gene lookup returns CDR1 LGHDT and CDR2 YNNKEL (reference sequence). The CDR3 totals 13 residues. Trimming stripped 0 bases from V and 13 bases from J, with 13 bases between. The CDR3 sequence is CASSQDGTYPQFF. In nucleotides, the CDR3 is TGTGCCAGCAGCCAAGATGGGACTTACCCCCAGTTCTTC.

This clone was recorded a few times. The V call is TRBV7-3, the J call TRBJ2-6, with unresolved D. This CDR3 is built from 13 residues. The V end was cut by 5 bases, the J end by 8 bases, with 10 bases between. Germline CDR1 and CDR2: SGHTA and FQGTGA. The CDR3 sequence is CASSPEAPNVLTF. DNA of the CDR3: TGTGCCAGCAGCCCCGAGGCCCCCAACGTCCTGACTTTC.

The rearrangement joins TRBV28 to TRBJ2-7, with a possible D match to TRBD1 (6 bases). Germline-derived CDR1 and CDR2 are MDHEN and SYDVKM. Deletions cut 3 bases from V and 2 bases from J, with 11 bases between. This CDR3 region has 14 residues. This chain's CDR3 is CASSFGRGPYEQYF. The CDR3 nucleotides are TGTGCCAGCAGTTTTGGCAGGGGACCCTACGAGCAGTACTTC. Variable domain in full (rest from reference TRBV28 and TRBJ2-7): DVKVTQSSRYLVKRTGEKVFLECVQDMDHENMFWYRQDPGLGLRLIYFSYDVKMKEKGDIPEGYSVSREKKERFSLILESASTNQTSMYLCASSFGRGPYEQYFGPGTRLTVT.

J is TRBJ2-7 and V is TRBV7-2; 7 positions agree with TRBD2. J was trimmed by 0 bases and V by 3 bases; bases with no gene match: 2. Germline V CDR1 and CDR2: SGHTA, FQGNSA. The CDR3 covers 14 residues. CDR3 DNA sequence: TGTGCCAGCAGCTTCTCTAGCGGCTCCTACGAGCAGTACTTC. Translated: CASSFSSGSYEQYF. Full variable domain (remainder filled in from reference TRBV7-2 and TRBJ2-7): GAGVSQSPSNKVTEKGKDVELRCDPISGHTALYWYRQSLGQGLEFLIYFQGNSAPDKSGLPSDRFSAERTGGSVSTLTIQRTQQEDSAVYLCASSFSSGSYEQYFGPGTRLTVT.

The chain carries TRBV3-1 (or the pseudogene TRBV3-2) and TRBJ2-7; the match to TRBD1 covers 8 bases. Germline V CDR1 and CDR2: LGHDT, YNNKEL (reference sequence). The V segment lost 6 bases and the J segment 3 bases; nucleotides outside the gene matches: 4. The CDR3 runs to 13 residues. As DNA, the CDR3 is TGTGCCAGCAGGCGACAGGGGAACTACGAGCAGTACTTC. It yields the protein CASRRQGNYEQYF.

This chain joins TRBV10-3 and TRBJ2-5; D remains unclear. V lost 0 bases, J lost 2 bases, and 13 bases lay in between. Germline V lookup: CDR1 ENHRY, CDR2 SYGVKD. CDR3 length: 16 amino acids. CDR3 in amino acids: CAISESLAEIQETQYF. CDR3 nucleotide sequence: TGTGCCATCAGTGAGTCTCTGGCGGAGATTCAAGAGACCCAGTACTTC.

This rearrangement joins TRBV18 to TRBJ2-1, with D perhaps TRBD2 (6 bases). With 4 bases removed from V and 6 bases from J, the gap between germline ends came to 19 bases. CDR3 size: 16 residues. Germline V gene data show CDR1 as KGHSH and CDR2 as LQKENI. CDR3 sequence: CASSLGLGGAGNEQFF. The DNA of the CDR3 is TGTGCCAGCTCACTCGGGCTAGGCGGGGCAGGCAATGAGCAGTTCTTC.